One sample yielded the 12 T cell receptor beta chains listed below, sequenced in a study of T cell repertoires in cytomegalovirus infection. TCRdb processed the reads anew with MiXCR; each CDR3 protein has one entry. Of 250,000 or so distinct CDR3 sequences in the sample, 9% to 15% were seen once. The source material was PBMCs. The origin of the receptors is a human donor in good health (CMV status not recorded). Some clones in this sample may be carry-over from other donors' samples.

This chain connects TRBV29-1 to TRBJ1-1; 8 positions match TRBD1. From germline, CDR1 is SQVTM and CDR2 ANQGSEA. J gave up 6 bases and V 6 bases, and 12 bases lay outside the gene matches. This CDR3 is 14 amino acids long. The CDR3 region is CSVVRDRGWAEAFF. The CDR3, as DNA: TGCAGCGTAGTTAGAGACAGGGGCTGGGCTGAAGCTTTCTTT.

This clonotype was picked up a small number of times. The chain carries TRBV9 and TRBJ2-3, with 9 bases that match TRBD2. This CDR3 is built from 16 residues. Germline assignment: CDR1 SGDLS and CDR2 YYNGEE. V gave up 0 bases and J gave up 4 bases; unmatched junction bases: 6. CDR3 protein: CASSVGSSGSPDTQYF. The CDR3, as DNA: TGTGCCAGCAGCGTAGGAAGTAGCGGGAGCCCAGATACGCAGTATTTT. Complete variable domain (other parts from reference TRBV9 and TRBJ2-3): DSGVTQTPKHLITATGQRVTLRCSPRSGDLSVYWYQQSLDQGLQFLIQYYNGEERAKGNILERFSAQQFPDLHSELNLSSLELGDSALYFCASSVGSSGSPDTQYFGPGTRLTVL.

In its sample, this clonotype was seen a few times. CDR3 sequence: CATEGLVHEKLFF. The CDR3 bases are TGTGCCACCGAAGGCCTGGTACATGAAAAACTGTTTTTT. The chain recombines TRBV19 with TRBJ1-4; D is uncertain. The ends were cut back, 10 bases at V and 6 bases at J, with 15 bases in the middle. Germline CDR1 and CDR2: LNHDA and SQIVND (reference sequence). CDR3 size: 13 residues. Filled out from reference TRBV19 and TRBJ1-4, the complete variable domain reads DGGITQSPKYLFRKEGQNVTLSCEQNLNHDAMYWYRQDPGQGLRLIYYSQIVNDFQKGDIAEGYSVSREKKESFPLTVTSAQKNPTAFYLCATEGLVHEKLFFGSGTQLSVL.

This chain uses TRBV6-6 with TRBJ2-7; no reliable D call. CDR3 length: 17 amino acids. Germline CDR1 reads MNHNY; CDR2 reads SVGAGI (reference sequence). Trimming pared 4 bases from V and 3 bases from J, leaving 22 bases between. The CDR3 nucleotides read TGTGCCAGCAGTTTCCGACCCGACACTCGCCTGGGCTACGAGCAGTACTTC. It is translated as CASSFRPDTRLGYEQYF.

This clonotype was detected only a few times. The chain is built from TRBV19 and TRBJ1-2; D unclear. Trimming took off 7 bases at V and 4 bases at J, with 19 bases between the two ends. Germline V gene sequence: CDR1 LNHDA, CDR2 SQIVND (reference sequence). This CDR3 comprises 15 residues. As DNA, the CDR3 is TGTGCCAGTACTAACCCCCCGCGGCCTCGCTATGGCTACACCTTC. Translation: CASTNPPRPRYGYTF. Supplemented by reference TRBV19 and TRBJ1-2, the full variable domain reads DGGITQSPKYLFRKEGQNVTLSCEQNLNHDAMYWYRQDPGQGLRLIYYSQIVNDFQKGDIAEGYSVSREKKESFPLTVTSAQKNPTAFYLCASTNPPRPRYGYTFGSGTRLTVV.

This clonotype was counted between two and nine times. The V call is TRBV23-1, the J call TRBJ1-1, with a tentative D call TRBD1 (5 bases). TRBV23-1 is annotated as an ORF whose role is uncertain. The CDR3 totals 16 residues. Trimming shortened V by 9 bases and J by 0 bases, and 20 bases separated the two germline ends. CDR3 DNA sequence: TGCGCCAGGGCCGCCGGGGACTTTAGCCTGAACACTGAAGCTTTCTTT. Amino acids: CARAAGDFSLNTEAFF.

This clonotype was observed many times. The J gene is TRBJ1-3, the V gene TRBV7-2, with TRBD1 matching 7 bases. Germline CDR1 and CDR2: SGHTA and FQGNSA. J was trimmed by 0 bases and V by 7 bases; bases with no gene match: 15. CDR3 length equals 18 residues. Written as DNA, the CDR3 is TGTGCCAGCACCTTGACAGGGTACAAATCAACCTCTGGAAACACCATATATTTT. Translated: CASTLTGYKSTSGNTIYF.

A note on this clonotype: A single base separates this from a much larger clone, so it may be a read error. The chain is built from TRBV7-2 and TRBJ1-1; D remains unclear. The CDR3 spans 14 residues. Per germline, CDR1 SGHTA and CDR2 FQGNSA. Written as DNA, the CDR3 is TGTGCCAGCGGCTTAACACAGAGGAACACTGAAGCTTTCTTT. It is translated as CASGLTQRNTEAFF.

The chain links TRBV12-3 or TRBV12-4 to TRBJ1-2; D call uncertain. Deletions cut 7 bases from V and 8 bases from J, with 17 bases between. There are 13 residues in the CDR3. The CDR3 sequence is CASTFRGGGGYTF. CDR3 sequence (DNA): TGTGCCAGCACTTTTAGAGGCGGCGGAGGCTACACCTTC.

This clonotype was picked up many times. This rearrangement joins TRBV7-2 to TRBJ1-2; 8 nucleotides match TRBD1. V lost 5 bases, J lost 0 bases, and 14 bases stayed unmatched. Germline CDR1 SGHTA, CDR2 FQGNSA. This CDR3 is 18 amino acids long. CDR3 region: CASSPSGGQGVTNYGYTF. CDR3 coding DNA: TGTGCCAGCAGCCCTTCCGGAGGACAGGGAGTAACTAACTATGGCTACACCTTC.

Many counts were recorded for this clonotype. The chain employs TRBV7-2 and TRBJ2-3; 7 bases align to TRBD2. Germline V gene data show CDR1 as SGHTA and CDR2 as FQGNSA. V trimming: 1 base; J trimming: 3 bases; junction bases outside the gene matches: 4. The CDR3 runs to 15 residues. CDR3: CASSLGVSGTDTQYF. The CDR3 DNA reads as TGTGCCAGCAGCTTAGGGGTTAGCGGGACAGATACGCAGTATTTT.

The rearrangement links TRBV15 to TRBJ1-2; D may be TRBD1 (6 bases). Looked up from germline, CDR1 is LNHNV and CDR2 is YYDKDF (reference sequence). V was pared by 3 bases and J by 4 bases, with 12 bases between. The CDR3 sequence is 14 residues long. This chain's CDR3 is CATSSDRSPYGYTF. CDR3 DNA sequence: TGTGCCACCAGCAGTGACAGGTCCCCCTATGGCTACACCTTC. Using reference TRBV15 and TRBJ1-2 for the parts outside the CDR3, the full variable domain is DAMVIQNPRYQVTQFGKPVTLSCSQTLNHNVMYWYQQKSSQAPKLLFHYYDKDFNNEADTPDNFQSRRPNTSFCFLDIRSPGLGDTAMYLCATSSDRSPYGYTFGSGTRLTVV.